This TCR beta chain was identified in a study of T cells in Graves' hyperthyroidism and ophthalmopathy. Study-wide background: It was at initial diagnosis, before any treatment, that peripheral blood was collected. Study observations and caveats: Patients with ophthalmopathy were separated from those with stable hyperthyroidism by a 13 V-J model.

Amplification targeted TCR beta CDR3 regions from RNA transcripts. The TCR CDR3 was amplified in a first-round RT-PCR using the HTBI primer set. TCRdb re-called the multiplex PCR reads through MiXCR, storing one row per CDR3 protein. The sample consists of under 350,000 distinct CDR3 sequences, roughly 18% of them appearing once. A note on this clonotype: The antigen is not known.

This CDR3 spans 15 amino acids. Germline CDR1 and CDR2: MNHEY and SVGEGT. V was clipped by 6 bases and J by 1 base, with 15 bases between them. Sequences were obtained from blood. The chain carries TRBV6-2 or TRBV6-3 and TRBJ1-1, with no clear D. The source of this sequence is a woman aged 45-65 years with Graves' hyperthyroidism. The chain's CDR3 is CASRPHTLWNTEAFF. CDR3 in DNA: TGTGCCAGCAGACCCCATACCTTGTGGAACACTGAAGCTTTCTTT.